The present TCR beta chain was sequenced within a study of CD8 T cells in ankylosing spondylitis. Study-level points and caveats: The study identified a TCR beta motif of roughly eight highly homologous variants that appeared characteristic of ankylosing spondylitis blood. In peripheral blood, disease-linked CD8+ clones occurred at relatively low frequencies.

This clonotype has a handful of counts. Antigen unknown. Generation of TCR beta libraries employed quantitative 5'-RACE incorporating molecular barcodes. TCRdb reanalysed the 5' RACE reads using MiXCR and keeps one entry per CDR3 protein. Of 90,000 to 120,000 distinct CDR3 sequences listed, 24% are singletons. Trimming removed 4 bases from V and 3 bases from J, with 16 bases in between. The CDR3 is 15 amino acids. Per the germline V gene, CDR1 is LGHDT and CDR2 is YNNKEL (reference sequence). The chain combines TRBV3-1 with TRBJ2-7; the D call may be TRBD1 or TRBD2 (5 bases each). This TCR derives from a male donor with ankylosing spondylitis. The sample comprised synovial fluid, either unsorted or a sorted T cell fraction (not recorded which). The CDR3 DNA is TGTGCCAGCAGCCCCTCCGGGACCCTCGACTACGAGCAGTACTTC. Translated: CASSPSGTLDYEQYF.